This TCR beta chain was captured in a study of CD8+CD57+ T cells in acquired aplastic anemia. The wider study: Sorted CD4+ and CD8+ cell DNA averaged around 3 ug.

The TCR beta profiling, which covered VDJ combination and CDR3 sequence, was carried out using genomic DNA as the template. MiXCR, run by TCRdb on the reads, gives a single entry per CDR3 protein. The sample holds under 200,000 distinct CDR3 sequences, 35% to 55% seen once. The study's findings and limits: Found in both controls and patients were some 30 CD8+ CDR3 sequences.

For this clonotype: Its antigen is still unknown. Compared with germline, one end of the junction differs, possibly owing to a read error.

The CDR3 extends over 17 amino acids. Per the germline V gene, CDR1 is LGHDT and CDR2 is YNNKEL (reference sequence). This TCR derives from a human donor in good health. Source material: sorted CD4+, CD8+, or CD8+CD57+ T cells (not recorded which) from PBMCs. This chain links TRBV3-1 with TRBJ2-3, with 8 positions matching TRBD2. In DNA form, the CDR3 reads TGTGCCAGCGGCCAAGGCTTAGCGGGGACTAGCACAGATACGCAGTATTTT. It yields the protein CASGQGLAGTSTDTQYF.